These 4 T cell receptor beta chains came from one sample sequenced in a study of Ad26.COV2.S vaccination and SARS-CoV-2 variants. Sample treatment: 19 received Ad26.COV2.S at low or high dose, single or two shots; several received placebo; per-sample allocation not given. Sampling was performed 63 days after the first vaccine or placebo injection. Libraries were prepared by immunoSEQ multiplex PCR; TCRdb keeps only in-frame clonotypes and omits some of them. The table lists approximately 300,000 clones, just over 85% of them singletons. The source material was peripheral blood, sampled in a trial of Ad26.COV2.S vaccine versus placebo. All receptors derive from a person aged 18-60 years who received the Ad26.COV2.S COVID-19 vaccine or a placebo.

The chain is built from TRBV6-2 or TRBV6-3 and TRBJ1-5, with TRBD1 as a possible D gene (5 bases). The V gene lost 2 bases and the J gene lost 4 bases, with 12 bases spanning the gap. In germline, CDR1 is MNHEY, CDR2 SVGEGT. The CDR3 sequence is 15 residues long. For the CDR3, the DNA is TGTGCCAGCAGTTACGACAGCCGACCAAATCAGCCCCAGCATTTT. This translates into CASSYDSRPNQPQHF.

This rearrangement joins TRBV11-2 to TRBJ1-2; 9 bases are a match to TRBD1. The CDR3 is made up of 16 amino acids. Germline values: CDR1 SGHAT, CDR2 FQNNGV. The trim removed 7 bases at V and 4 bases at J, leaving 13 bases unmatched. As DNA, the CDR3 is TGTGCCAGCACCCTTGGTACAGGGGGCGCAGGCTATGGCTACACCTTC. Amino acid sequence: CASTLGTGGAGYGYTF.

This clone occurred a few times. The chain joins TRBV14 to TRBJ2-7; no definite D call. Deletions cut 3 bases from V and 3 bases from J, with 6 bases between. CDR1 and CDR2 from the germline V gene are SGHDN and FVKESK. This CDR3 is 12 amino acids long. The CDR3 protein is CASSQRLYEQYF. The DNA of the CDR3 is TGTGCCAGCAGCCAGCGACTCTACGAGCAGTACTTC.

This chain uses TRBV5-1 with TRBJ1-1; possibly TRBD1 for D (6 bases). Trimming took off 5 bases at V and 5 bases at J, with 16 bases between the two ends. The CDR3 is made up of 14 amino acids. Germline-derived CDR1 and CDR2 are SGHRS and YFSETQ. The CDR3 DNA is TGCGCCAGCAGTCGCTCCACAGGGCTTACTGAAGCTTTCTTT. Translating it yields CASSRSTGLTEAFF.